One sample yielded the 20 T cell receptor beta chains listed below, sequenced in a study of early T cells in non-severe SARS-CoV-2 infection (dated by TCRdb to about 2021). The library was generated by 5' RACE. The reads were generated on a NextSeq 500. The public reads were run again by TCRdb, first through fastp at Q25 and then through MiXCR, and only productive beta chains were kept. Rows with a matching CDR3 protein are joined into one entry that keeps the most common DNA and genes. A total of tens of thousands of distinct CDR3 sequences appear in this sample, approximately 12% of them only once. The top ten hold about 4.5% of the sample. The specimen was whole blood. These receptors all come from an adult who was a healthcare worker with PCR-confirmed SARS-CoV-2 infection or an uninfected control (not recorded which).

This clonotype was seen a few times. The V and J genes are TRBV20-1 and TRBJ1-6; possible D gene TRBD1, 5 bases. The CDR3 has 14 amino acids. Trimming cost V 0 bases and J 8 bases, with 11 bases left between them. Looked up from germline, CDR1 is DFQATT and CDR2 is SNEGSKA (reference sequence). CDR3 nucleotide sequence: TGCAGTGCTAGAGACGAGGGGATCGATTCACCCCTCCACTTT. Translation: CSARDEGIDSPLHF.

V is TRBV20-1 and J is TRBJ1-2, with 9 bases that match TRBD1. V lost 2 bases to trimming and J lost 4 bases; unmatched junction nucleotides: 5. CDR3 length: 14 amino acids. The germline gives CDR1 DFQATT, CDR2 SNEGSKA (reference sequence). The CDR3 loop is CSARSGQGLYGYTF. The CDR3 DNA reads as TGCAGTGCTAGATCCGGACAGGGGCTCTATGGCTACACCTTC.

Many counts were recorded for this clonotype. The chain has TRBV7-9 and TRBJ2-1; TRBD2 matches at 7 bases. This CDR3 contains 13 residues. The V segment lost 8 bases and the J segment 10 bases; nucleotides outside the gene matches: 11. CDR1 SEHNR and CDR2 FQNEAQ come from the germline V gene (reference sequence). CDR3 residues: CASLIAGSFEQFF. The CDR3 nucleotides read TGTGCCAGCCTCATAGCGGGTTCCTTCGAGCAGTTCTTC.

The J gene is TRBJ2-3, the V gene TRBV12-3 or TRBV12-4, with D possibly being TRBD1 or TRBD2 (5 bases each). Trimming stripped 5 bases from V and 3 bases from J, with 12 bases between. CDR3 length: 14 residues. This chain's CDR3 is CASSGRDLTDTQYF. The DNA for the CDR3 is TGTGCCAGCAGTGGCCGGGACCTAACAGATACGCAGTATTTT.

This clonotype was recorded a few times. The V call is TRBV12-3 or TRBV12-4, the J call TRBJ2-7; D gene unclear. V was clipped by 0 bases and J by 4 bases, with 13 bases between them. CDR3 size: 15 residues. The CDR3 sequence: CASSLAHAPRYEQYF. CDR3 DNA sequence: TGTGCCAGCAGTTTAGCCCACGCACCCCGTTACGAGCAGTACTTC.

Turning to this clonotype: The junction departs from germline at one end; a sequencing error may be responsible. The chain has TRBV6-5 and TRBJ2-2; D may correspond to TRBD1 or TRBD2 (6 bases each). This CDR3 is built from 15 residues. Germline CDR1 MNHEY, CDR2 SVGAGI. Here the CDR3 reads CASRNGGSNTGELSF. The CDR3, as DNA: TGTGCCAGCAGGAACGGGGGCAGTAACACCGGGGAGCTGTCTTTT.

Only a few counts were recorded for this clonotype. The junction departs from the called germline gene at one end, perhaps through a read error. The chain carries TRBV5-4 and TRBJ1-2; D remains unclear. Germline CDR1 reads SGHNT; CDR2 reads YYREEE (reference sequence). The CDR3 length is 12 residues. CDR3 coding DNA: TGTGCCAGCAGTATGACGGCGAGAAACCTTAGGTTC. Amino acids: CASSMTARNLRF.

This clonotype has at least ten counts. The genes are TRBV18 and TRBJ2-7, with D unclear. V shed 3 bases and J shed 3 bases, with 6 bases lying between them. Germline-derived CDR1 and CDR2 are KGHSH and LQKENI. CDR3 length: 12 residues. DNA for the CDR3: TGTGCCAGCTCACCTAGCAGCTACGAGCAGTACTTC. Translating gives CASSPSSYEQYF.

V gene TRBV5-1 combines with J gene TRBJ2-2; D not certain. CDR1 and CDR2 from the germline V gene are SGHRS and YFSETQ. The V and J ends lost 0 bases and 1 base respectively, with 7 bases between them. The CDR3 spans 15 residues. CDR3 DNA sequence: TGCGCCAGCAGCTTGGGGGCGGTGAACACCGGGGAGCTGTTTTTT. This sequence encodes CASSLGAVNTGELFF. The full variable domain, its missing parts supplied by reference TRBV5-1 and TRBJ2-2, is KAGVTQTPRYLIKTRGQQVTLSCSPISGHRSVSWYQQTPGQGLQFLFEYFSETQRNKGNFPGRFSGRQFSNSRSEMNVSTLELGDSALYLCASSLGAVNTGELFFGEGSRLTVL.

In this sample, this clonotype turned up many times. The rearrangement joins TRBV20-1 to TRBJ1-5; possibly TRBD1 for D (5 bases). This CDR3 contains 13 residues. CDR1 DFQATT and CDR2 SNEGSKA come from the germline V gene (reference sequence). V lost 2 bases to trimming and J lost 5 bases, with 10 bases between them. Here the CDR3 DNA reads TGCAGTGCTAGACTCCAGGGTGATCAGCCCCAGCATTTT. Residues: CSARLQGDQPQHF.

This clonotype was counted at least ten times. The chain recombines TRBV7-6 with TRBJ2-3, with 10 nucleotides matching TRBD2. V dropped 4 bases and J dropped 4; count of bases not matched to a gene: 8. The CDR3 is 16 amino acids. Germline V gene sequence: CDR1 SGHVS, CDR2 FNYEAQ. The CDR3 DNA reads TGTGCCAGCAGCTCGTTAGCGGGAGGTGGTTCAGATACGCAGTATTTT. It is translated as CASSSLAGGGSDTQYF. The variable domain in full, completed from reference TRBV7-6 and TRBJ2-3, reads GAGVSQSPRYKVTKRGQDVALRCDPISGHVSLYWYRQALGQGPEFLTYFNYEAQQDKSGLPNDRFSAERPEGSISTLTIQRTEQRDSAMYRCASSSLAGGGSDTQYFGPGTRLTVL.

V usage is TRBV12-5 and J usage is TRBJ1-1; the D is unclear. V lost 8 bases and J lost 2, with 12 bases in between. The length of the CDR3 is 13 residues. From germline, CDR1 is LGHNT and CDR2 FRNRAP. The CDR3 sequence is CASSSAPNTEAFF. DNA for the CDR3: TGTGCTAGTTCCTCAGCACCAAACACTGAAGCTTTCTTT.

Only a few counts were recorded for this clonotype. The V and J genes are TRBV9 and TRBJ2-7, with D perhaps matching TRBD1 (6 bases). The CDR3 contains 15 residues. Germline V gene sequence: CDR1 SGDLS, CDR2 YYNGEE. Deletions cut 4 bases from V and 3 bases from J, with 17 bases between. This chain's CDR3 is CASSPRTEFFYEQYF. The CDR3 DNA is TGTGCCAGCAGCCCAAGGACAGAATTCTTCTACGAGCAGTACTTC.

This clonotype was detected many times. The CDR3 sequence: CSVDQGEDTQYF. The CDR3 nucleotides are TGCAGCGTTGATCAAGGGGAAGATACGCAGTATTTT. V gene TRBV29-1 combines with J gene TRBJ2-3; possible D gene TRBD1, 5 bases. The CDR3 covers 12 residues. Germline CDR1 SQVTM, CDR2 ANQGSEA. The germline V and J ends were trimmed by 3 bases and 5 bases, with 9 bases remaining between them.

The CDR3 nucleotides are TGTGCCAGCAGTTTACTGAGCCCAGGGGAGACCCAGTACTTC. Encoded protein: CASSLLSPGETQYF. V gene TRBV28 combines with J gene TRBJ2-5, with a possible D match to TRBD1 (5 bases). Germline V gene lookup returns CDR1 MDHEN and CDR2 SYDVKM. Trimming took off 2 bases at V and 5 bases at J, with 12 bases between the two ends. The CDR3 is made up of 14 amino acids.

CDR3 loop: CASSVGDSSSSYNEQFF. Written as DNA, the CDR3 is TGTGCCAGCAGCGTAGGGGACTCCTCGAGCTCCTACAATGAGCAGTTCTTC. The chain combines TRBV9 with TRBJ2-1, with D possibly being TRBD2 (6 bases). Trimming cost V 0 bases and J 0 bases, with 13 bases left between them. The germline CDR1 and CDR2 sequences are SGDLS and YYNGEE. The CDR3 has 17 amino acids.

This clonotype was found a few times. The chain couples TRBV20-1 to TRBJ2-7, with D perhaps TRBD2 (5 bases). V lost 3 bases and J lost 0, with 6 bases in between. This CDR3 region has 12 residues. Per germline, CDR1 DFQATT and CDR2 SNEGSKA (reference sequence). The chain's CDR3 is CSASGISYEQYF. CDR3 bases: TGCAGTGCTAGCGGGATCTCCTACGAGCAGTACTTC.

The table lists this clonotype with many counts. This chain joins TRBV19 and TRBJ2-5; D remains unclear. Germline CDR1 LNHDA, CDR2 SQIVND (reference sequence). Between the trimmed V and J ends, which lost 3 bases and 4 bases, there was a span of 12 bases. This CDR3 region has 14 residues. The CDR3 nucleotides read TGTGCCAGTAGTATTTGGAAGGGAATAGAGACCCAGTACTTC. Protein: CASSIWKGIETQYF.

This clonotype showed up many times. The rearrangement links TRBV5-4 to TRBJ2-5, with TRBD2 matching 11 bases. V lost 3 bases and J lost 5; bases outside the gene matches: 6. The CDR3 runs 15 residues. CDR1 SGHNT and CDR2 YYREEE come from the germline V gene (reference sequence). The CDR3 region has the DNA TGTGCCAGCAGCTCGCTTAGCGGGGGGGCCGAGACCCAGTACTTC. It codes for CASSSLSGGAETQYF.

The chain recombines TRBV12-3 or TRBV12-4 with TRBJ1-4; D ambiguous. The V and J ends lost 6 bases and 3 bases respectively, with 8 bases between them. CDR3 size: 13 residues. This CDR3 reads CASSRGPNEKLFF. DNA for the CDR3: TGTGCCAGCAGCCGAGGGCCTAATGAAAAACTGTTTTTT.